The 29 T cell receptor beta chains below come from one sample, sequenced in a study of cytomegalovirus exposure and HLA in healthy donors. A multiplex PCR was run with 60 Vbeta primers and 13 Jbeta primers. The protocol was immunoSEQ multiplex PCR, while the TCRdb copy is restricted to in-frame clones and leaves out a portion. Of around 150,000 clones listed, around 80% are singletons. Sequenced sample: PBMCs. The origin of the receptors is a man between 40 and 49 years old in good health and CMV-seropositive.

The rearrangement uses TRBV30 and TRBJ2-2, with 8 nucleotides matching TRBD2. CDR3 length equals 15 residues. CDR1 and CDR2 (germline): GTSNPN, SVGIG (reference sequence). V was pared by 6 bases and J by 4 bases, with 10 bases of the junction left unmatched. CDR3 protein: CACLGAGVFTGELFF. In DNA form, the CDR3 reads TGTGCCTGCCTAGGAGCGGGAGTTTTCACCGGGGAGCTGTTTTTT.

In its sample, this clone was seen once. The CDR3 DNA follows: TGTGCCAGCTCACCACTAAGCATGGAGGGCTACACCTTC. It codes for CASSPLSMEGYTF. V gene TRBV18 combines with J gene TRBJ1-2; D is ambiguous. The CDR3 has 13 residues. Germline assignment: CDR1 KGHSH and CDR2 LQKENI. Trimming shortened V by 1 base and J by 8 bases, and 11 bases separated the two germline ends.

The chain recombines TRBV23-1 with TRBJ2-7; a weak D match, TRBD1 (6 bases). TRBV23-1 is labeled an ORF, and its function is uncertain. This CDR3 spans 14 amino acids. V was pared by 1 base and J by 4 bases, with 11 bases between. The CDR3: CASSQFGQNYEQYF. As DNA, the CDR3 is TGCGCCAGCAGTCAATTCGGACAGAATTACGAGCAGTACTTC.

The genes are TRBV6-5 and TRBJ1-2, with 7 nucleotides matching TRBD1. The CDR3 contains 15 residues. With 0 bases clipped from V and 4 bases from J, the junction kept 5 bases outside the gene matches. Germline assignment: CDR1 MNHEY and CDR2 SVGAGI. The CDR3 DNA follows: TGTGCCAGCAGTTACTCGGGACAGCTCCCCTATGGCTACACCTTC. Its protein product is CASSYSGQLPYGYTF.

Written as DNA, the CDR3 is TGTGCCAGCAGTTTTGATCCAGTAAACTATGGCTACACCTTC. The encoded protein is CASSFDPVNYGYTF. The chain combines TRBV27 with TRBJ1-2, with no clear D. Germline CDR1 is MNHEY and CDR2 is SMNVEV (reference sequence). The V end lost 3 bases, the J end lost 2 bases, and 10 bases lay between the germline ends. CDR3 size: 14 residues.

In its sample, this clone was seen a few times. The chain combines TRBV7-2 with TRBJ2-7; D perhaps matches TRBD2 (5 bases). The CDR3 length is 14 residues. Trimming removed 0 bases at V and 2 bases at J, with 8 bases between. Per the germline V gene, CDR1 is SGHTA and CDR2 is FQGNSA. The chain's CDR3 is CASSLARVAYEQYF. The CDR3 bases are TGTGCCAGCAGCTTAGCGCGGGTAGCCTACGAGCAGTACTTC.

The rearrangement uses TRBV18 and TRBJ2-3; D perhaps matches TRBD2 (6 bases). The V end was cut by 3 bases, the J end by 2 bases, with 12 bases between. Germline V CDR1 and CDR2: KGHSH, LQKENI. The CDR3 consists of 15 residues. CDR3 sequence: CASSPTRLDTDTQYF. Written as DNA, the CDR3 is TGTGCCAGCTCACCGACTAGATTAGACACAGATACGCAGTATTTT.

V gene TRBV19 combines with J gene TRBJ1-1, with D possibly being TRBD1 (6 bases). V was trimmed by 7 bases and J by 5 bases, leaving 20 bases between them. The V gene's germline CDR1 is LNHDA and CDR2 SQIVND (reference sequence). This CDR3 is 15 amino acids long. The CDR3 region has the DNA TGTGCCAGTATCGGTCGAGATAGGGGGGGGACTGAAGCTTTCTTT. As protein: CASIGRDRGGTEAFF.

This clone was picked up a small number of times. The CDR3 reads CASSGTGSKNIQYF. The DNA of the CDR3 is TGTGCCAGCAGTGGCACAGGAAGTAAAAACATTCAGTACTTC. V and J are TRBV6-1 and TRBJ2-4, with D possibly TRBD1 on 5 matching bases. This CDR3 has 14 residues. Germline V gene sequence: CDR1 MNHNS, CDR2 SASEGT. The V and J ends lost 4 bases and 4 bases respectively, with 11 bases between them.

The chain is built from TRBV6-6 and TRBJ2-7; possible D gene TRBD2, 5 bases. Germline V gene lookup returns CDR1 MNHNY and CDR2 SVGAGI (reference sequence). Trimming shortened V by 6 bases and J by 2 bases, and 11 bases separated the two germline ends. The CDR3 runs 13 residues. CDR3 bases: TGTGCCAGCAGCTCCGGACTCCCCTACGAGCAGTACTTC. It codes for CASSSGLPYEQYF.

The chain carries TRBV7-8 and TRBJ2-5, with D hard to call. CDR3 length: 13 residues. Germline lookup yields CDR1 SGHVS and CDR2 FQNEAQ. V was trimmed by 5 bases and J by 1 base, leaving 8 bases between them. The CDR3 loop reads CASSRGVQETQYF. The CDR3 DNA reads TGTGCCAGCAGCCGAGGAGTCCAAGAGACCCAGTACTTC.

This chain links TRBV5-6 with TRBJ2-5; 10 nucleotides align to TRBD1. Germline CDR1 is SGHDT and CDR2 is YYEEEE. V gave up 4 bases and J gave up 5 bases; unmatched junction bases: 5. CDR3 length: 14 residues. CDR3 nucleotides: TGTGCCAGCAGCACTCAGGGACAGGGGGAGACCCAGTACTTC. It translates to CASSTQGQGETQYF.

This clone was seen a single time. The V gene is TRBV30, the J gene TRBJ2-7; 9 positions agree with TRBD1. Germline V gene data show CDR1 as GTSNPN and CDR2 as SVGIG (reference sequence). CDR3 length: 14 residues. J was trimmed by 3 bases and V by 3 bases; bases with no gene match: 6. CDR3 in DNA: TGTGCCTGGAGCCCGGGACAGGGAATCTACGAGCAGTACTTC. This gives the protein CAWSPGQGIYEQYF.

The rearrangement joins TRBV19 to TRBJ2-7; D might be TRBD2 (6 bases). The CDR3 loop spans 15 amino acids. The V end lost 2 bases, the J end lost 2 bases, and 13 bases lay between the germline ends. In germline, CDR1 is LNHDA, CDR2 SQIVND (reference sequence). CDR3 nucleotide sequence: TGTGCCAGTAGTATACTCGGGGGAAATCCCTACGAGCAGTACTTC. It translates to CASSILGGNPYEQYF. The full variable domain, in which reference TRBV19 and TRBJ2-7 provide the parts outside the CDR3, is DGGITQSPKYLFRKEGQNVTLSCEQNLNHDAMYWYRQDPGQGLRLIYYSQIVNDFQKGDIAEGYSVSREKKESFPLTVTSAQKNPTAFYLCASSILGGNPYEQYFGPGTRLTVT.

The CDR3 DNA reads TGTGCCAGCGAGAATGGACTAGCGGGACCTTACGAGCAGTACTTC. Translating gives CASENGLAGPYEQYF. The genes are TRBV6-1 and TRBJ2-7; the match to TRBD2 covers 12 bases. The CDR3 is 15 residues long. Germline assignment: CDR1 MNHNS and CDR2 SASEGT. The J segment lost 4 bases and the V segment lost 8 bases, leaving 9 bases of the junction unmatched.

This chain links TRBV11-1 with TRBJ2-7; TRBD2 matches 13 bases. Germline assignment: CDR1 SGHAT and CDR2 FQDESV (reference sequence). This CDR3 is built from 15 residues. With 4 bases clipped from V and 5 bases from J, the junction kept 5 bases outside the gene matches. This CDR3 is CASSSLAGGPDEQYF. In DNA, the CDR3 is TGTGCCAGCAGCTCACTAGCGGGGGGGCCGGACGAGCAGTACTTC.

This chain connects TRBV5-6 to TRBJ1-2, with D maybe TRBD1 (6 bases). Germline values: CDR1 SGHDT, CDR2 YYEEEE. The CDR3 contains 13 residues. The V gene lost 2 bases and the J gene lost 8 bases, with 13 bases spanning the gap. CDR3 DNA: TGTGCCAGCAGCTTCTTAACAGGGAGCGGCTACACCTTC. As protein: CASSFLTGSGYTF.

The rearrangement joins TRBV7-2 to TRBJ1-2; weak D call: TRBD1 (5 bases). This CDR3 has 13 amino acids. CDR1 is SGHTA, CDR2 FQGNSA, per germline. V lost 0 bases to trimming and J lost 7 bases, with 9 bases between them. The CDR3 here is CASSLAGVGGYTF. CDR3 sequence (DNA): TGTGCCAGCAGCTTAGCAGGGGTTGGTGGCTACACCTTC.

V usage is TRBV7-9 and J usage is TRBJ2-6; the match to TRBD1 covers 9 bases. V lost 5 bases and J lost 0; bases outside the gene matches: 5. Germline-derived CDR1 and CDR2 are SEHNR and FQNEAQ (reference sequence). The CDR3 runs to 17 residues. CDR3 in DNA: TGTGCCAGCAGCGGACAGGGGTTAAGCTCTGGGGCCAACGTCCTGACTTTC. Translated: CASSGQGLSSGANVLTF.

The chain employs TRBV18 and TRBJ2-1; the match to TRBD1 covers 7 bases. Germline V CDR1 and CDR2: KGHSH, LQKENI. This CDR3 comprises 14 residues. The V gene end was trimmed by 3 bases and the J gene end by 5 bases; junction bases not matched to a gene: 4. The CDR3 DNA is TGTGCCAGCTCACCTCAACAGGGGAACAATGAGCAGTTCTTC. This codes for CASSPQQGNNEQFF.

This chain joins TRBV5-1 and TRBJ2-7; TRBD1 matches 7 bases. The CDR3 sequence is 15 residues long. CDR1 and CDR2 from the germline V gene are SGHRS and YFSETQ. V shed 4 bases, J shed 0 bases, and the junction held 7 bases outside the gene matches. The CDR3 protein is CASSPRDRPSYEQYF. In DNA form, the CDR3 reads TGCGCCAGCAGCCCCCGGGACAGACCCTCCTACGAGCAGTACTTC.

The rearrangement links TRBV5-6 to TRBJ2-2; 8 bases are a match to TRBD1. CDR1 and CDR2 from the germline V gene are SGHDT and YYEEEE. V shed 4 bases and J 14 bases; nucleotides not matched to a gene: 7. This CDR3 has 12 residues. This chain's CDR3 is CASSPDRVRLFF. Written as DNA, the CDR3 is TGTGCCAGCAGCCCGGACAGGGTAAGACTGTTTTTT.

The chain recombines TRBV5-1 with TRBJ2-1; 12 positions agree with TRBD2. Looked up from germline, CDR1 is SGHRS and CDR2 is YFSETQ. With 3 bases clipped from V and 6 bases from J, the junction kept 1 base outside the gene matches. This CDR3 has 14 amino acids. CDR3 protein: CASSSSGGANEQFF. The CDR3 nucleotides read TGCGCCAGCAGCTCTAGCGGGGGGGCCAATGAGCAGTTCTTC.

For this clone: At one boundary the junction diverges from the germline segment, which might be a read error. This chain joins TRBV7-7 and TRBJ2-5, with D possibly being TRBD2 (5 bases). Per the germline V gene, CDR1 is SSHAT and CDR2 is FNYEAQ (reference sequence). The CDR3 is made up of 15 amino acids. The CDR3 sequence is CASSFGRGLGETQYF. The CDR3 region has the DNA TGTGCTAGCAGCTTTGGTAGAGGGTTAGGTGAGACCCAGTACTTC.

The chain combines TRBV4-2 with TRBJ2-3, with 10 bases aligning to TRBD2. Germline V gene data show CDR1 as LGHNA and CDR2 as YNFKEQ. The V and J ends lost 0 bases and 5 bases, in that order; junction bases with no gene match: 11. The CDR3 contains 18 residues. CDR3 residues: CASSQDLGLANPGDTQYF. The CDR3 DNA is TGTGCCAGCAGCCAAGATCTGGGACTAGCGAACCCAGGAGATACGCAGTATTTT.

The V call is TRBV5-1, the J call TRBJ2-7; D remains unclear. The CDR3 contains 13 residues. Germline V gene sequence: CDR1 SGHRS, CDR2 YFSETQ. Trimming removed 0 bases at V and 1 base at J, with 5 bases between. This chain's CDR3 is CASSLDPSYEQYF. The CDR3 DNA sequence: TGCGCCAGCAGCTTGGATCCTTCCTACGAGCAGTACTTC.

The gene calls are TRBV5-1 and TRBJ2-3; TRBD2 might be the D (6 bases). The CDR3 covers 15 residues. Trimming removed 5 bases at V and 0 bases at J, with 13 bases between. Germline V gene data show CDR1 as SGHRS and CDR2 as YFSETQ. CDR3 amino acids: CASREGPSSTDTQYF. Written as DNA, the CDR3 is TGCGCCAGCAGGGAGGGACCATCTAGCACAGATACGCAGTATTTT.

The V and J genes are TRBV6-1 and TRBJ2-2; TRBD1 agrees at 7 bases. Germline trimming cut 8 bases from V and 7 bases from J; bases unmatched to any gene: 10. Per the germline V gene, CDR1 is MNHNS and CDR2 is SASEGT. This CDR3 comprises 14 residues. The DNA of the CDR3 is TGTGCCAGCTCTAGGACAGGAGACCGCGGGGAGCTGTTTTTT. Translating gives CASSRTGDRGELFF.

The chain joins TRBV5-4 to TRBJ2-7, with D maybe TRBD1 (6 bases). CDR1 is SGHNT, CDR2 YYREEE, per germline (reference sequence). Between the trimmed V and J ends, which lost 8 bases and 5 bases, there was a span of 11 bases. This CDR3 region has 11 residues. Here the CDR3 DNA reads TGTGCCAGTACAGGGCTGCACGAGCAGTACTTC. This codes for CASTGLHEQYF. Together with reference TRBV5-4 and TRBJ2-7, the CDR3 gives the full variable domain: ETGVTQSPTHLIKTRGQQVTLRCSSQSGHNTVSWYQQALGQGPQFIFQYYREEENGRGNFPPRFSGLQFPNYSSELNVNALELDDSALYLCASTGLHEQYFGPGTRLTVT.